Listed here are 9 T cell receptor beta chains from one sample, sequenced in a study of a mutant IDH1 vaccine in newly diagnosed glioma. Time point of the sample: baseline, week 1 (first vaccination visit). Noted treatment: pre-vaccination baseline after standard-of-care therapy. Repertoires were generated with immunoSEQ multiplex PCR, while TCRdb's copy carries only in-frame clones and drops some. The sample records around 59,000 clones, about 90% being singletons. The sample consisted of PBMCs, taken from a glioma patient treated with radiotherapy, temozolomide or both. The receptors were sampled from a man between 45 and 60 years old with glioma.

The chain joins TRBV27 to TRBJ2-7, with TRBD2 identical over 13 bases. The V and J ends lost 5 bases and 4 bases, in that order; junction bases with no gene match: 2. In germline, CDR1 is MNHEY, CDR2 SMNVEV (reference sequence). This CDR3 is 14 amino acids long. The CDR3 DNA reads TGTGCCAGCAGTCGGACTAGCGGGAGTTACGAGCAGTACTTC. Translated, it gives CASSRTSGSYEQYF.

The chain is built from TRBV5-1 and TRBJ2-7, with 8 bases lining up with TRBD1. Germline CDR1 is SGHRS and CDR2 is YFSETQ. Trimming removed 4 bases from V and 2 bases from J; junction bases left unmatched: 8. The CDR3 covers 15 residues. The CDR3 reads CASSPEGRGPYEQYF. For the CDR3, the DNA is TGCGCCAGCAGCCCTGAAGGCAGGGGGCCCTACGAGCAGTACTTC.

The V and J genes are TRBV9 and TRBJ2-3; D is perhaps TRBD1 or TRBD2 (5 bases each). This CDR3 has 15 amino acids. Trimming removed 0 bases from V and 0 bases from J, with 8 bases in between. The germline gives CDR1 SGDLS, CDR2 YYNGEE. The CDR3 DNA reads TGTGCCAGCAGCGTAGGAGGGGACAGCACAGATACGCAGTATTTT. Translation gives CASSVGGDSTDTQYF.

The V gene is TRBV5-5, the J gene TRBJ1-2; 10 bases map to TRBD1. CDR3 length equals 17 residues. Losses at the gene ends were 4 bases for V and 4 bases for J; bases not matched to a gene: 13. Germline V CDR1 and CDR2: SGHKS, YYEKEE (reference sequence). Written as DNA, the CDR3 is TGTGCCAGCAGCAACTACCGGGACAGGGGCCTAGCCTATGGCTACACCTTC. Encoded protein: CASSNYRDRGLAYGYTF.

The V call is TRBV28, the J call TRBJ2-7, with no clear D. The germline V and J ends were trimmed by 1 base and 9 bases, with 13 bases remaining between them. Germline loops: CDR1 MDHEN, CDR2 SYDVKM. The CDR3 runs 13 residues. The CDR3 is CASSLFPPSTQYF. CDR3 sequence (DNA): TGTGCCAGCAGTTTATTCCCTCCATCTACGCAGTACTTC.

The chain carries TRBV7-6 and TRBJ2-1; a weak D match, TRBD2 (5 bases). The germline V gene has CDR1 SGHVS and CDR2 FNYEAQ. The germline V and J ends were trimmed by 5 bases and 6 bases, with 11 bases remaining between them. The CDR3 has 13 residues. For the CDR3, the DNA is TGTGCCAGCAGCCGAGCGGCGGGCAATGAGCAGTTCTTC. This codes for CASSRAAGNEQFF. Using reference TRBV7-6 and TRBJ2-1 for the parts outside the CDR3, the full variable domain is GAGVSQSPRYKVTKRGQDVALRCDPISGHVSLYWYRQALGQGPEFLTYFNYEAQQDKSGLPNDRFSAERPEGSISTLTIQRTEQRDSAMYRCASSRAAGNEQFFGPGTRLTVL.

The chain recombines TRBV18 with TRBJ1-1; tentatively, D is TRBD1 (5 bases). V lost 4 bases to trimming and J lost 1 base, with 10 bases between them. Germline values: CDR1 KGHSH, CDR2 LQKENI. This CDR3 is built from 14 residues. CDR3 residues: CASSRGRENTEAFF. The CDR3 DNA reads as TGTGCCAGCTCACGGGGACGGGAGAACACTGAAGCTTTCTTT.

The rearrangement links TRBV18 to TRBJ2-3; 9 nucleotides agree with TRBD1. J was trimmed by 2 bases and V by 6 bases; bases with no gene match: 6. CDR1 and CDR2 (germline): KGHSH, LQKENI. This CDR3 comprises 15 residues. The CDR3 DNA reads TGTGCCAGCTCTACCGGGACAGGGTCCACAGATACGCAGTATTTT. Encoded protein: CASSTGTGSTDTQYF.

This chain uses TRBV10-3 with TRBJ1-3; the D gene is possibly TRBD1 (5 bases). The V end was cut by 3 bases, the J end by 0 bases, with 15 bases between. Germline CDR1 ENHRY, CDR2 SYGVKD. CDR3 length equals 17 residues. The CDR3 nucleotides are TGTGCCATCAGTGATAGTACAGGTTCACGCTCTGGAAACACCATATATTTT. Translating gives CAISDSTGSRSGNTIYF.